The 9 T cell receptor beta chains listed next were all sequenced from one sample in a study of cytomegalovirus exposure and HLA in healthy donors. 13 Jbeta primers and 60 Vbeta primers were used for the PCR. This table comes from immunoSEQ multiplex PCR, and its TCRdb copy is limited to in-frame clones, with some not included. The data show around 80,000 clones, 62% seen once. What was sequenced was PBMCs. The receptors were gathered from a male donor in good health and CMV-seropositive.

The sample holds a few counts of this clone. The chain joins TRBV7-9 to TRBJ2-6, with D hard to call. V was clipped by 2 bases and J by 0 bases, with 11 bases between them. Germline CDR1 is SEHNR and CDR2 is FQNEAQ (reference sequence). The CDR3 has 17 amino acids. CDR3 nucleotides: TGTGCCAGCAGCTTACCGCTCTCGCGCTCTGGGGCCAACGTCCTGACTTTC. It translates to CASSLPLSRSGANVLTF. The entire variable domain, with the rest obtained from reference TRBV7-9 and TRBJ2-6, is as follows: DTGVSQNPRHKITKRGQNVTFRCDPISEHNRLYWYRQTLGQGPEFLTYFQNEAQLEKSRLLSDRFSAERPKGSFSTLEIQRTEQGDSAMYLCASSLPLSRSGANVLTFGAGSRLTVL.

The rearrangement uses TRBV6-1 and TRBJ2-4; possibly TRBD2 for D (6 bases). The germline V and J ends were trimmed by 1 base and 7 bases, with 29 bases remaining between them. The CDR3 contains 20 residues. CDR1 MNHNS and CDR2 SASEGT come from the germline V gene. CDR3 DNA: TGTGCCAGCAGTGAAGTCTTTTTTACCGGGACCTTCGAACGGGGGAACATTCAGTACTTC. Its protein is CASSEVFFTGTFERGNIQYF.

This chain joins TRBV11-2 and TRBJ2-3; TRBD2 matches 11 bases. This CDR3 has 16 amino acids. J was trimmed by 1 base and V by 5 bases; bases with no gene match: 5. From germline, CDR1 is SGHAT and CDR2 FQNNGV. The CDR3 loop is CASSQILAGGTDTQYF. Here the CDR3 DNA reads TGTGCCAGCAGCCAAATACTAGCGGGGGGCACAGATACGCAGTATTTT.

In DNA, the CDR3 is TGTGCCAGCACTAACACGGGGACTCCCTACAATGAGCAGTTCTTC. Residues: CASTNTGTPYNEQFF. This sequence joins TRBV27 and TRBJ2-1, with D possibly being TRBD2 (6 bases). The CDR3 extends over 15 amino acids. From germline, CDR1 is MNHEY and CDR2 SMNVEV (reference sequence). Trimming pared 7 bases from V and 2 bases from J, leaving 15 bases between.

The chain uses TRBV13 and TRBJ2-2; 13 bases agree with TRBD2. Unmatched junction bases numbered 14, after V lost 2 bases and J lost 5 bases. Germline-derived CDR1 and CDR2 are PRHDT and FYEKMQ (reference sequence). The CDR3 has 20 amino acids. CDR3 in DNA: TGTGCCAGCAGCTTATACCGCCGGACTAGCGGGAGAAGTAGTACCGGGGAGCTGTTTTTT. It specifies CASSLYRRTSGRSSTGELFF.

The chain joins TRBV30 to TRBJ1-2, with D maybe TRBD1 (5 bases). The germline V gene has CDR1 GTSNPN and CDR2 SVGIG (reference sequence). The V end was cut by 0 bases, the J end by 3 bases, with 11 bases between. The CDR3 has 14 residues. The CDR3 nucleotides read TGTGCCTGGAGTGTTGGATTAGGGGACTATGGCTACACCTTC. It codes for CAWSVGLGDYGYTF.

This clone was seen a few times. This chain uses TRBV7-2 with TRBJ2-7; D is unresolved. The germline V gene encodes CDR1 SGHTA and CDR2 FQGNSA. CDR3 length: 14 amino acids. Trimming took 1 base from V and 0 from J, leaving 7 bases between them. Written as DNA, the CDR3 is TGTGCCAGCAGCTTAGAATTGAGCTCCTACGAGCAGTACTTC. Encoded protein: CASSLELSSYEQYF.

The chain combines TRBV6-5 with TRBJ1-5; the match to TRBD1 covers 7 bases. CDR1 MNHEY and CDR2 SVGAGI come from the germline V gene. Losses at the gene ends were 5 bases for V and 5 bases for J; bases not matched to a gene: 3. The CDR3 has 13 residues. The CDR3 here is CASSRQGDQPQHF. DNA of the CDR3: TGTGCCAGCAGTCGACAGGGAGATCAGCCCCAGCATTTT.

The V gene is TRBV29-1, the J gene TRBJ1-1; the match to TRBD1 covers 7 bases. In germline, CDR1 is SQVTM, CDR2 ANQGSEA. The CDR3 sequence is 13 residues long. V was clipped by 7 bases and J by 1 base; unmatched bases: 6. The CDR3 is CSANRGQNTEAFF. CDR3 DNA: TGCAGCGCTAACAGGGGCCAGAACACTGAAGCTTTCTTT.